The 9 T cell receptor beta chains below were found in one sample sequenced in a study of regulatory T cells in long-lasting Graves disease. The time point is: newly diagnosed GD, antithyroid drugs for less than 3 months. Preparation of the TCR library used RNA extracted from PBMCs. Sequencing libraries for TCR beta were prepared with iRepertoire HTBI primers and Arm-PCR of CDR3 regions. Using its own MiXCR run on the multiplex PCR reads, TCRdb lists one record per CDR3 protein. This sample has about 220,000 distinct CDR3 sequences, with approximately 19% found just once. These data were likewise used in another study, on T cells in Graves' hyperthyroidism and ophthalmopathy.

Sequencing was performed on peripheral blood mononuclear cells (PBMCs), taken at new diagnosis, from a patient treated with antithyroid drugs. The receptors were gathered from a woman under 40 with Graves disease.

In its sample, this clonotype was seen many times. V gene TRBV28 combines with J gene TRBJ1-1; D gene ambiguous. V was pared by 8 bases and J by 3 bases, with 13 bases between. The germline gives CDR1 MDHEN, CDR2 SYDVKM. The CDR3 consists of 13 residues. For the CDR3, the DNA is TGTGCCAGCCATGTCGCTGGGGACACTGAAGCTTTCTTT. The encoded protein is CASHVAGDTEAFF.

In this sample, this clonotype turned up a few times. The rearrangement links TRBV28 to TRBJ1-2; no clear D. V was cut by 8 bases and J by 8 bases, with 12 bases left in between. The germline CDR1 and CDR2 sequences are MDHEN and SYDVKM. This CDR3 contains 11 residues. The CDR3, as DNA: TGTGCCAGCGGCGGGCTGGGAGGCTACACCTTC. Amino acid sequence: CASGGLGGYTF.

This clonotype was detected many times. The genes are TRBV19 and TRBJ1-5; D not resolved. Trimming cost V 4 bases and J 2 bases, with 15 bases left between them. The CDR3 has 16 residues. Per the germline V gene, CDR1 is LNHDA and CDR2 is SQIVND (reference sequence). The CDR3 loop reads CASSNGRQAGNQPQHF. The CDR3 region has the DNA TGTGCCAGTAGTAACGGACGCCAGGCAGGCAATCAGCCCCAGCATTTT.

This clonotype was detected ten times or more. The rearrangement links TRBV7-9 to TRBJ1-4, with D uncertain. There are 16 residues in the CDR3. V shed 1 base and J shed 14 bases, with 23 bases lying between them. Germline CDR1 and CDR2: SEHNR and FQNEAQ (reference sequence). DNA of the CDR3: TGTGCCAGCAGCTTAGAATCGGCGGTAGGGTTGGAGAGGCTGTTTTTT. It specifies CASSLESAVGLERLFF.

Only a few counts were recorded for this clonotype. V and J are TRBV9 and TRBJ2-3; TRBD1 might be the D (5 bases). The germline CDR1 and CDR2 sequences are SGDLS and YYNGEE. The CDR3 sequence is 15 residues long. V was shortened by 4 bases and J by 1 base, with 13 bases between the two germline ends. The CDR3 DNA reads as TGTGCCAGCAGCCCCAGACAGACGGGCACAGATACGCAGTATTTT. It codes for CASSPRQTGTDTQYF.

This clonotype was observed at least ten times. This chain connects TRBV10-3 to TRBJ2-2, with D uncertain. This CDR3 contains 14 residues. The V gene's germline CDR1 is ENHRY and CDR2 SYGVKD. Trimming left V 1 base short and J 1 base short, with 4 bases between. Written as DNA, the CDR3 is TGTGCCATCAGTGAGTTGAGGAACACCGGGGAGCTGTTTTTT. Its protein product is CAISELRNTGELFF.

The chain recombines TRBV6-2 or TRBV6-3 with TRBJ2-5, with D unclear. V shed 6 bases and J shed 2 bases, with 16 bases lying between them. CDR3 length: 15 amino acids. CDR1 is MNHEY, CDR2 SVGEGT, per germline. The CDR3 sequence is CASSHLPAGQETQYF. In nucleotides, the CDR3 is TGTGCCAGCAGCCACTTACCAGCTGGGCAAGAGACCCAGTACTTC.

Ten or more counts support this clonotype. This chain links TRBV2 with TRBJ1-2, with a possible D match to TRBD1 (6 bases). Trimming took off 7 bases at V and 4 bases at J, with 13 bases between the two ends. Germline V lookup: CDR1 SNHLY, CDR2 FYNNEI. This CDR3 has 13 amino acids. The CDR3 loop is CASNGMDSYGYTF. CDR3 nucleotides: TGTGCCAGCAACGGAATGGACAGCTATGGCTACACCTTC. Looking up the rest from reference TRBV2 and TRBJ1-2 gives the full variable domain: EPEVTQTPSHQVTQMGQEVILRCVPISNHLYFYWYRQILGQKVEFLVSFYNNEISEKSEIFDDQFSVERPDGSNFTLKIRSTKLEDSAMYFCASNGMDSYGYTFGSGTRLTVV.

This clonotype was detected only a few times. Sequence at one end of the junction differs from germline and may be a read error. This chain uses TRBV6-5 with TRBJ2-3, with D uncertain. The CDR3 is 14 residues long. CDR1 is MNHEY, CDR2 SVGAGI, per germline. The CDR3 DNA sequence: TGTGCCAGCAGTGACTCGCTTGAGCCAGATACGCAGTATTTT. This encodes CASSDSLEPDTQYF.